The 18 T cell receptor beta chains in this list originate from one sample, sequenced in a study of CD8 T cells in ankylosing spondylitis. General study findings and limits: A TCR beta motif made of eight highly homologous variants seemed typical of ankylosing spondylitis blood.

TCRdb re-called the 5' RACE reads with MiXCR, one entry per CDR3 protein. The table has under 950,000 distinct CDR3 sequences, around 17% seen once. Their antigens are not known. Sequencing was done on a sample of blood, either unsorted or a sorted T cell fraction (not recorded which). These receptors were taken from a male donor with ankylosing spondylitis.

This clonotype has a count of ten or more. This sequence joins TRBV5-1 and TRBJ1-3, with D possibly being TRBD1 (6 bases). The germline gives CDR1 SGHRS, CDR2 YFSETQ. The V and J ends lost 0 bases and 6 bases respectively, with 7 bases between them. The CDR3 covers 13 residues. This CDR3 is CASSLDRANTIYF. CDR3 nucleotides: TGCGCCAGCAGCTTGGACAGGGCAAACACCATATATTTT. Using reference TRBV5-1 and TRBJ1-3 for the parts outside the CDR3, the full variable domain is KAGVTQTPRYLIKTRGQQVTLSCSPISGHRSVSWYQQTPGQGLQFLFEYFSETQRNKGNFPGRFSGRQFSNSRSEMNVSTLELGDSALYLCASSLDRANTIYFGEGSWLTVV.

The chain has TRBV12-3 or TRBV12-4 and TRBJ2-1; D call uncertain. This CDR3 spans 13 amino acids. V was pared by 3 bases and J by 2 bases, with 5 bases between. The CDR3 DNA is TGTGCCAGCAGTTTTGTGGCCTACAATGAGCAGTTCTTC. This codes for CASSFVAYNEQFF.

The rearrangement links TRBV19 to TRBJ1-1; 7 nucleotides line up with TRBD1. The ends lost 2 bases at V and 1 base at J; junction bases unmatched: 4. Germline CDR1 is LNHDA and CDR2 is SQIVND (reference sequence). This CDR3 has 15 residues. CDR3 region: CASSITGDPNTEAFF. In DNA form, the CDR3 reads TGTGCCAGTAGTATAACAGGGGACCCGAACACTGAAGCTTTCTTT. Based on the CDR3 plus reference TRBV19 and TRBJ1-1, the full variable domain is DGGITQSPKYLFRKEGQNVTLSCEQNLNHDAMYWYRQDPGQGLRLIYYSQIVNDFQKGDIAEGYSVSREKKESFPLTVTSAQKNPTAFYLCASSITGDPNTEAFFGQGTRLTVV.

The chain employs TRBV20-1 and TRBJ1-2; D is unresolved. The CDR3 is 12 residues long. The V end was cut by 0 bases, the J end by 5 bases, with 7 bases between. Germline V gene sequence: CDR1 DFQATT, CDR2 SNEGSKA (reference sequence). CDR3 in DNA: TGCAGTGCTAGAGACGGACCTTATGGCTACACCTTC. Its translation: CSARDGPYGYTF.

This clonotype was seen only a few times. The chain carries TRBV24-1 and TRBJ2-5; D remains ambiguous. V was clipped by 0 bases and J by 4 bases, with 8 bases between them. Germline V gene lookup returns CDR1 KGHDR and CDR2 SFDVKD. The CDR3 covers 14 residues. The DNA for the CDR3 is TGTGCCACCAGTGATTTGGGATCGAGAGAGACCCAGTACTTC. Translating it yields CATSDLGSRETQYF.

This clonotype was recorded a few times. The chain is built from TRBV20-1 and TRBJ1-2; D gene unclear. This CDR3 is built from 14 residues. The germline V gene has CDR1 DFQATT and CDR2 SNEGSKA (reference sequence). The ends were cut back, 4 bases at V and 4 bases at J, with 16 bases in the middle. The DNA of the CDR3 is TGCAGTGCTAAGCGACTGGAGGAGATCTATGGCTACACCTTC. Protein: CSAKRLEEIYGYTF.

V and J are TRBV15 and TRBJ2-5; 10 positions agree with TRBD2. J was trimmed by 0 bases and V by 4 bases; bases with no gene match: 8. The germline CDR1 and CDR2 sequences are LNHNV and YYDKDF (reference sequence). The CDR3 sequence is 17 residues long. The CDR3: CATSILGTSEHQETQYF. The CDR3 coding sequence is TGTGCCACCAGCATCCTCGGGACTAGCGAACACCAAGAGACCCAGTACTTC.

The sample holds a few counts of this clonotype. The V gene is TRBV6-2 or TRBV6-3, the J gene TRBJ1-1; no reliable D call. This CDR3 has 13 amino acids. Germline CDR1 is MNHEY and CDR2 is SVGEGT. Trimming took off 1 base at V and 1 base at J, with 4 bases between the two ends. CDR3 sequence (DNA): TGTGCCAGCAGTTACTTCGGGAACACTGAAGCTTTCTTT. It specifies CASSYFGNTEAFF.

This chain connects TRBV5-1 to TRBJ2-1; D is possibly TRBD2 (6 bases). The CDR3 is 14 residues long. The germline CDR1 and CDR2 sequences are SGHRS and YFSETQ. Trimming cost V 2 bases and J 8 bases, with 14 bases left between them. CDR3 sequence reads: CASSFGTLRDEQFF. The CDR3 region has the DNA TGCGCCAGCAGCTTCGGGACTCTTCGCGATGAGCAGTTCTTC. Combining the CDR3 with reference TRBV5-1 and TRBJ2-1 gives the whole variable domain KAGVTQTPRYLIKTRGQQVTLSCSPISGHRSVSWYQQTPGQGLQFLFEYFSETQRNKGNFPGRFSGRQFSNSRSEMNVSTLELGDSALYLCASSFGTLRDEQFFGPGTRLTVL.

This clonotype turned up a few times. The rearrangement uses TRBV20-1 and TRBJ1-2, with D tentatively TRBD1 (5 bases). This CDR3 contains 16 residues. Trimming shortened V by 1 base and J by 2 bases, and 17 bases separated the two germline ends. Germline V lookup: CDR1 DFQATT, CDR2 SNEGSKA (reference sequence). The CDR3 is CSARVTGGRLNYGYTF. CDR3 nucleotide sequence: TGCAGTGCTAGAGTTACAGGCGGCAGATTAAACTATGGCTACACCTTC.

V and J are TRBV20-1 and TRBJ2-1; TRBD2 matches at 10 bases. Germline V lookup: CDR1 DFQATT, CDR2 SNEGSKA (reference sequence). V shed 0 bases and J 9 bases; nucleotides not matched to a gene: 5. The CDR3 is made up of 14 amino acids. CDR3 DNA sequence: TGCAGTGCTAGAGATGTAGCGGGAGGAGGTGAGCAGTTCTTC. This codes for CSARDVAGGGEQFF.

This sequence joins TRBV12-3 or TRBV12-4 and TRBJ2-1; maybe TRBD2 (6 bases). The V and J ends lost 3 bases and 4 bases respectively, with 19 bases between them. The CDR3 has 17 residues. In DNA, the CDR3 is TGTGCCAGCAGTTTCAGACTAGATTCACCGACTTACAATGAGCAGTTCTTC. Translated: CASSFRLDSPTYNEQFF.

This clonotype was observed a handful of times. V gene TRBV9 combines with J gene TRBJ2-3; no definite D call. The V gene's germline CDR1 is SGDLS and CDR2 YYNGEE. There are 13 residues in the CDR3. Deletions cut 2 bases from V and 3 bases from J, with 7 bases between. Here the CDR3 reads CASSVKQTDTQYF. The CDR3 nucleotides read TGTGCCAGCAGCGTGAAACAAACAGATACGCAGTATTTT.

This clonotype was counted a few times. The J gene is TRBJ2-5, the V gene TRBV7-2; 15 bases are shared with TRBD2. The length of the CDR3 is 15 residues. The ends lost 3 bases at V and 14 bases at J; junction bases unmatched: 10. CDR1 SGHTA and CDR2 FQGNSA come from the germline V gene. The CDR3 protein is CASSFGLAGGPKTYF. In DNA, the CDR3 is TGTGCCAGCAGCTTCGGACTAGCGGGGGGGCCGAAGACTTACTTC.

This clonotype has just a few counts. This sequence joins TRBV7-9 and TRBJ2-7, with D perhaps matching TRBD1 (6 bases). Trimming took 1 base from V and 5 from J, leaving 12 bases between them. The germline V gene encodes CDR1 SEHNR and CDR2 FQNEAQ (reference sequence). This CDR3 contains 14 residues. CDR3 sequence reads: CASSLGPGANEQYF. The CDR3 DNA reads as TGTGCCAGCAGCTTAGGCCCAGGGGCCAACGAGCAGTACTTC.

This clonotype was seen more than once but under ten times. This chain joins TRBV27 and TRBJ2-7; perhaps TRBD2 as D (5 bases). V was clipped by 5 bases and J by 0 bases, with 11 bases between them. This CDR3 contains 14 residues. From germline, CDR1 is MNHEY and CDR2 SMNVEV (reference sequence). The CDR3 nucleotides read TGTGCCAGCAGTCGGACTCCCCGCTCCTACGAGCAGTACTTC. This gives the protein CASSRTPRSYEQYF.

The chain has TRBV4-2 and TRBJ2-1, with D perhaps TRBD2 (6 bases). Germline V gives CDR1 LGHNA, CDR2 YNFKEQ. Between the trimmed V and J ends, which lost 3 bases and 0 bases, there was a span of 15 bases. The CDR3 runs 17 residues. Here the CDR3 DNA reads TGTGCCAGCAGCCAGGGGGGTTTCCAGAGCTCCTACAATGAGCAGTTCTTC. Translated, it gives CASSQGGFQSSYNEQFF.

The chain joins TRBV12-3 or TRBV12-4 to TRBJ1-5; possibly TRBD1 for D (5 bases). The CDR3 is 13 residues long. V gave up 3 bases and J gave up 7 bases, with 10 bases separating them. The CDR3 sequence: CASSLRGEQPQHF. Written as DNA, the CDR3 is TGTGCCAGCAGTTTGCGGGGGGAACAGCCCCAGCATTTT.